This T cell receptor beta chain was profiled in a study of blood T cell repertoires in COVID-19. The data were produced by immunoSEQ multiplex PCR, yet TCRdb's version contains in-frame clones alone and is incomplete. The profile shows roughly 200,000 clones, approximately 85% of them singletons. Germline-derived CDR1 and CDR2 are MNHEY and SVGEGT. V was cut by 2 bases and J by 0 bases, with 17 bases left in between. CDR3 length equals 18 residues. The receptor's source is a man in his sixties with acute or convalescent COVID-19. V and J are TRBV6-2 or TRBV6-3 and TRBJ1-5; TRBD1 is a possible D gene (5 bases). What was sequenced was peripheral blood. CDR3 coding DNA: TGTGCCAGCAGTTACAACCCAAAGACAGAGTTTAGCAATCAGCCCCAGCATTTT. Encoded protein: CASSYNPKTEFSNQPQHF.